This T cell receptor beta chain was recorded in a study of graft-versus-host responses after intestinal transplantation (dated by TCRdb to the early 2020s). At the level of the whole study: Multivisceral, liver-intestinal, or isolated intestinal transplants were received by the recipients. Every recipient was given anti-thymocyte globulin induction, then maintenance tacrolimus and steroids for about 3 years. Donor T cell macrochimerism was defined as a peak of at least 4% donor T cells among recipient peripheral blood mononuclear cells. After intestinal transplantation, graft-versus-host and host-versus-graft alloreactive T cell clones were followed in the graft, circulation and bone marrow using bulk TCR-beta CDR3 sequencing. Rather than going through the commercial service, samples from three later patients were sequenced in-house on an Illumina MiSeq and processed with MiXCR. Alloreactive clones were identified by sequencing pre-transplant mixed lymphocyte reaction products and comparing these products with unstimulated pre-transplant donor and recipient T cells. Of the 20 to 30 intestinal transplant recipients enrolled in the cohort, one of whom was a retransplant, 3 patients without pretransplant specimens were excluded.

Points the paper makes about the study in general: GvH clones were detected in recipient bone marrow, and some of these GvH clones were observed earlier in ileal mucosa or blood, consistent with an intestinal mucosal origin. Early after transplant, peak levels of circulating GvH clones were associated with declines in HvG clones. Patients with donor T cell macrochimerism had high GvH to HvG T cell clonal ratios in their allografts. Conclusions were limited by the relatively low number and heterogeneity of intestinal transplant patients.

Library construction relied on the immunoSEQ multiplex PCR assay. For most patients, genomic DNA was isolated with the Qiagen DNeasy Blood and Tissue Kit and shipped frozen to Adaptive Biotechnologies for TCR sequencing. For most patients, high-throughput TCR-beta CDR3 sequencing of genomic DNA was performed by Adaptive Biotechnologies. Processing in the source paper ran as follows. Adaptive's ImmunoSEQ software was the source of the TCR sequencing data for fewer than 20 patients, while three other patients were processed with MiXCR and VDJtools. CD4 versus CD8 sorting errors were corrected by removing sequences found in both subsets at a frequency ratio below 5:1. CDR3 nucleotide sequences shared by donor and recipient were removed because the origin of these sequences could not be assigned. At least 2-fold expansion over unstimulated cells and a minimum CFSE-low frequency of 0.002% (template counts) or 0.001% (read counts) were required for clones to be classified as alloreactive. Clones detected in sequenced pre-transplant spleen, lymph node, or MLR CFSE-low populations of the donor or recipient were defined as mappable. Cumulative frequency of alloreactive clones was calculated as a percentage of all sequences weighted by copy number. TCRdb obtained this table from immuneACCESS and retained in-frame rearrangements with V and J assigned. These tables miss some clones; where compared with another copy, unresolved V genes account for less than half of the shortfall, and the remainder is unexplained. V and J calls and clone size are as listed in that table; D and trimming were resolved from the DNA. The sample contains tens of thousands of clones, over 85% of them found a single time. The biggest ten clones account for about 0.28% of the sample.

Its CDR3 holds 12 amino acids, cysteine through phenylalanine. Only CDR3 DNA remains: 36 bases, in frame from the first base. In the germline V gene (reference sequence), CDR1 corresponds to MNHEY and CDR2 to SMNVEV. V loses 8 bases of germline sequence and J loses 3 bases, and the interval between the two ends is 11 bases. The meaning of the sample's time point label: cells obtained before transplantation from donor or recipient. CD3+CD4+ and CD3+CD8+ populations were FACS-sorted from unstimulated pre-transplant donor and recipient cells taken from spleen or lymph nodes. This clone was recorded once. What antigen it recognizes has not been identified. No qualities accompany the bases; no much larger clone lies one base away.

Recombination linked TRBV27 to TRBJ2-7; the D gene is not confidently resolved. Specimen: unstimulated CD4+ T cells sorted from spleen or lymph node cells, collected before intestinal transplant. The source is a human donor who received an intestinal transplant. The CDR3 protein: CASRSGSYEQYF. The nucleotide sequence is given as TGTGCCAGCCGATCGGGCAGCTACGAGCAGTACTTC.